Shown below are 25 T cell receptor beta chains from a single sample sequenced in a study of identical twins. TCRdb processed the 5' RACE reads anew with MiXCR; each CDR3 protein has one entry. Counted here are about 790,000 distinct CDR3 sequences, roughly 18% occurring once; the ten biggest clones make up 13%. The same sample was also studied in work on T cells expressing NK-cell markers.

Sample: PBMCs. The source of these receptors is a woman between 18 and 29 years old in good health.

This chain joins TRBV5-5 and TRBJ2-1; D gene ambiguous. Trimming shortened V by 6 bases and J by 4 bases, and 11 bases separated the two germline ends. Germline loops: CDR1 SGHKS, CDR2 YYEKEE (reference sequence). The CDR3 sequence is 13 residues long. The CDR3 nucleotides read TGTGCCAGCATCCGCCTTGGGTACAATGAGCAGTTCTTC. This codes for CASIRLGYNEQFF. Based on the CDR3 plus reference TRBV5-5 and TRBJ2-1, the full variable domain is DAGVTQSPTHLIKTRGQQVTLRCSPISGHKSVSWYQQVLGQGPQFIFQYYEKEERGRGNFPDRFSARQFPNYSSELNVNALLLGDSALYLCASIRLGYNEQFFGPGTRLTVL.

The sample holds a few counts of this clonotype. CDR3: CSAGVVPGHSTDTQYF. The CDR3 DNA sequence: TGCAGCGCAGGGGTAGTCCCGGGACACAGCACAGATACGCAGTATTTT. The chain recombines TRBV29-1 with TRBJ2-3, with TRBD1 as a possible D gene (6 bases). In germline, CDR1 is SQVTM, CDR2 ANQGSEA. V lost 7 bases and J 0 bases, leaving 20 bases between the germline ends. The CDR3 consists of 16 residues.

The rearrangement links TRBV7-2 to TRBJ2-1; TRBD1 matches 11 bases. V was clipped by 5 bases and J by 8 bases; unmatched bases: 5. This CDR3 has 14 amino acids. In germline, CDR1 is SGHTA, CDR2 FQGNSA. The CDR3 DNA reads TGTGCCAGCAGCCGGGACAGGGGGGACGATGAGCAGTTCTTC. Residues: CASSRDRGDDEQFF.

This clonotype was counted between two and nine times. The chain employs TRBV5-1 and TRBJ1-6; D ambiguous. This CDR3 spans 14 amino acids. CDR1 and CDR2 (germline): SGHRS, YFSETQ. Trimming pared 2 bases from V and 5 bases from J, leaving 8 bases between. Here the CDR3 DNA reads TGCGCCAGCAGCTTCGAATTCGATAATTCACCCCTCCACTTT. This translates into CASSFEFDNSPLHF.

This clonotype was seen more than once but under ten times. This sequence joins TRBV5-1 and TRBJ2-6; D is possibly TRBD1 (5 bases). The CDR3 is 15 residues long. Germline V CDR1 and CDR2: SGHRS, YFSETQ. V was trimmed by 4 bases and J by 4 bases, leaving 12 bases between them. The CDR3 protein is CASSIRQRGANVLTF. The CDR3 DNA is TGCGCCAGCAGCATTCGACAGAGGGGGGCCAACGTCCTGACTTTC. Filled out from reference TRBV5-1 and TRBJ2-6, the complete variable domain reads KAGVTQTPRYLIKTRGQQVTLSCSPISGHRSVSWYQQTPGQGLQFLFEYFSETQRNKGNFPGRFSGRQFSNSRSEMNVSTLELGDSALYLCASSIRQRGANVLTFGAGSRLTVL.

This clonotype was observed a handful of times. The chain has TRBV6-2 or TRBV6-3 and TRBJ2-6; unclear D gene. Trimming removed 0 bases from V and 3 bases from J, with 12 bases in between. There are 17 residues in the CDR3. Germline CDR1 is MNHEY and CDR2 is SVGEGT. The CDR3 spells CASSYSIVSYGANVLTF. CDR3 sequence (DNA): TGTGCCAGCAGTTACTCGATTGTAAGCTATGGGGCCAACGTCCTGACTTTC.

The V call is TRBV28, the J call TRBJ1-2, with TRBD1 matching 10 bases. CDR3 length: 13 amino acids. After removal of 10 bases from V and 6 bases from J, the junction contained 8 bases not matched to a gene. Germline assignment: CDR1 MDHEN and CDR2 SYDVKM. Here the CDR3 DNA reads TGTGCCACCAGCTTGGGGACAGGGGATGGCTACACCTTC. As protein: CATSLGTGDGYTF.

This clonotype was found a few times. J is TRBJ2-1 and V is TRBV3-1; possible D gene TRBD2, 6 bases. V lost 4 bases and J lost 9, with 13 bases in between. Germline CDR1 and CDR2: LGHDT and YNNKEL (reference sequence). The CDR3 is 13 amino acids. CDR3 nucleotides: TGTGCCAGCAGCCTCAATCTAGCGCTTGAGCAGTTCTTC. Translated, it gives CASSLNLALEQFF.

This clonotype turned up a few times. CDR3 DNA: TGCAGTGCTAGGATTACAGGGTTTCGAGATACGCAGTATTTT. As protein: CSARITGFRDTQYF. V gene TRBV20-1 combines with J gene TRBJ2-3; D perhaps matches TRBD1 (6 bases). Trimming took off 3 bases at V and 5 bases at J, with 15 bases between the two ends. CDR1 is DFQATT, CDR2 SNEGSKA, per germline (reference sequence). The length of the CDR3 is 14 residues.

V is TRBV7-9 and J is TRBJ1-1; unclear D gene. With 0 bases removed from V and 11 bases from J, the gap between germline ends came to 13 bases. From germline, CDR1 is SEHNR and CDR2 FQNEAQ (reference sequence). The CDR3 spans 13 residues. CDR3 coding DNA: TGTGCCAGCAGCTTAGCGGGGTCAGCGGCGGCTTTCTTT. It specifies CASSLAGSAAAFF.

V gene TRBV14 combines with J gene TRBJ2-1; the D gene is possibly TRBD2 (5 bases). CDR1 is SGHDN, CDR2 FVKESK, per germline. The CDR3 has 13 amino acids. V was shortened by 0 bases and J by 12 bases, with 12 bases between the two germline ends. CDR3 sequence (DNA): TGTGCCAGCAGCCAAGATCGCGGACTCGGGCAGTTCTTC. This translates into CASSQDRGLGQFF.

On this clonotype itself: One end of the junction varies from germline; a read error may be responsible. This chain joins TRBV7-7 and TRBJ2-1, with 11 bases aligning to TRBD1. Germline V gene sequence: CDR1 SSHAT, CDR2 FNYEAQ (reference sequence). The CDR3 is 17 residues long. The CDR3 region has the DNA TGTGCTAGCAGCTCAAATGGACAGGGGGCTTGTTTCAATGAGCAGTTCTTC. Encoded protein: CASSSNGQGACFNEQFF.

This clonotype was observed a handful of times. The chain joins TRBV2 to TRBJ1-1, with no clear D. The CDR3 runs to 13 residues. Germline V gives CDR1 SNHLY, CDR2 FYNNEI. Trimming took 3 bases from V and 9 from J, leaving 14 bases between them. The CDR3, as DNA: TGTGCCAGCAGTGATGGTCAGGAAGGCAAAGCTTTCTTT. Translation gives CASSDGQEGKAFF.

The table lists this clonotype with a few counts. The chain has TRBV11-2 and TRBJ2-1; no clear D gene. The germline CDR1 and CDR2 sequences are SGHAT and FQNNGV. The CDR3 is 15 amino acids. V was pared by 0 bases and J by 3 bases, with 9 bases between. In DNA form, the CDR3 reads TGTGCCAGCAGCTTAGAAAGTCGTTTCTACAATGAGCAGTTCTTC. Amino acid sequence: CASSLESRFYNEQFF.

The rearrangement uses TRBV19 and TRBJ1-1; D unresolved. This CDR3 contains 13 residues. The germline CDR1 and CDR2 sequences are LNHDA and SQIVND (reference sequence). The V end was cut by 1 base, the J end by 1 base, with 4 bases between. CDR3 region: CASSIGGNTEAFF. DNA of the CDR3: TGTGCCAGTAGTATAGGAGGGAACACTGAAGCTTTCTTT.

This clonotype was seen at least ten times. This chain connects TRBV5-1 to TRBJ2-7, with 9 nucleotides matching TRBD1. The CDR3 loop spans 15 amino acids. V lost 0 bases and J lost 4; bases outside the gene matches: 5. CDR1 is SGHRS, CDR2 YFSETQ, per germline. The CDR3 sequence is CASSLEGQGFYEQYF. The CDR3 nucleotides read TGCGCCAGCAGCTTGGAGGGACAGGGTTTTTACGAGCAGTACTTC.

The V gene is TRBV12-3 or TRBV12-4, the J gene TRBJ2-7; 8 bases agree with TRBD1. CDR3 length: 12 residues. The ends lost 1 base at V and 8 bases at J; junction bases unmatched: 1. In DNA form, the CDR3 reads TGTGCCAGCAGTTTAGGACAGGGGAAGCAGTACTTC. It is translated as CASSLGQGKQYF.

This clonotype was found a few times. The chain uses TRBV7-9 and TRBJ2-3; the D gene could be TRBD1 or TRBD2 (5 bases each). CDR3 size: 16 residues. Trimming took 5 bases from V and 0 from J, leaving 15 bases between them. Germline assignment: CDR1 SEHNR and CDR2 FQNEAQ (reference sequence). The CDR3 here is CASSPSGTQSTDTQYF. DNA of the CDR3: TGTGCCAGCAGCCCGTCCGGGACCCAGAGCACAGATACGCAGTATTTT.

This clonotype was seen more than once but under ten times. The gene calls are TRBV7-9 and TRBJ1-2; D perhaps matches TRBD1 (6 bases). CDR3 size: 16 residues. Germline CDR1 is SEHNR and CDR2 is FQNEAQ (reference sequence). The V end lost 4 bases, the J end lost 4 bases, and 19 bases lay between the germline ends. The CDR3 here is CASSSKITGWAYGYTF. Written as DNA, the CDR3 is TGTGCCAGCAGCTCCAAAATAACAGGGTGGGCCTATGGCTACACCTTC.

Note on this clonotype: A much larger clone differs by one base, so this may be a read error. CDR3 in amino acids: CPSSPFGQNTEAFF. CDR3 nucleotide sequence: TGTCCCAGCAGCCCCTTCGGACAGAACACTGAAGCTTTCTTT. The rearrangement uses TRBV3-1 and TRBJ1-1; perhaps TRBD1 as D (5 bases). CDR1 and CDR2 (germline): LGHDT, YNNKEL (reference sequence). The CDR3 extends over 14 amino acids.

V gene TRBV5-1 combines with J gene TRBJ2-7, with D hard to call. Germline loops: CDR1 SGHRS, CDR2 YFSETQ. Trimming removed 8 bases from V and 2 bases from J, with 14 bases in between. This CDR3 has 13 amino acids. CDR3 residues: CARALVRPYEQYF. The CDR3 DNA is TGCGCCAGGGCTCTAGTTAGGCCCTACGAGCAGTACTTC.

The CDR3 DNA reads TGTGCCAGCACTCCCTCCCGGGCCCCCCCCGGTACGCAGTATTTT. As protein: CASTPSRAPPGTQYF. The chain uses TRBV12-3 or TRBV12-4 and TRBJ2-3; no clear D gene. The CDR3 has 15 residues. V was cut by 7 bases and J by 8 bases, with 22 bases left in between.

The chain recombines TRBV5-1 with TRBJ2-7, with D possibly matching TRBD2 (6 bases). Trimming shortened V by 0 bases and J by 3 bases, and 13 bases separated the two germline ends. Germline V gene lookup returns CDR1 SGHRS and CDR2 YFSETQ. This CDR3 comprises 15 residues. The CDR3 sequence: CASSLDAGGFYEQYF. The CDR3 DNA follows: TGCGCCAGCAGCTTGGATGCTGGAGGGTTCTACGAGCAGTACTTC.

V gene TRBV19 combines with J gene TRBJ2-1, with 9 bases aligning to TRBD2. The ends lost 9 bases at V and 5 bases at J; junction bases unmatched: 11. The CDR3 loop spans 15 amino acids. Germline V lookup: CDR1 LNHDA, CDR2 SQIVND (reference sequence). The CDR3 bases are TGTGCCAGCAACTTCGGGACTAGCTCTCACAATGAGCAGTTCTTC. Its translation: CASNFGTSSHNEQFF.

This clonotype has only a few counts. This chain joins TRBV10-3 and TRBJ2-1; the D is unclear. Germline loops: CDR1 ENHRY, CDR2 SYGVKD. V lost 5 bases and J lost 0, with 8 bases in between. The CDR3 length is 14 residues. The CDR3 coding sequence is TGTGCCATCAGTATACAGTTCTCCTACAATGAGCAGTTCTTC. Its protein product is CAISIQFSYNEQFF.